The 10 T cell receptor beta chains below come from one sample, sequenced in a study of T cell responses to AZD1222 COVID-19 vaccine. The method was immunoSEQ multiplex PCR; TCRdb's version includes in-frame clones alone and lacks a portion of them. The table includes approximately 80,000 clones, less than 95% detected once. This sample comprised peripheral blood, obtained 28 days after the second AZD1222 dose. The receptors originated from an adult who received the AZD1222 COVID-19 vaccine.

V and J are TRBV9 and TRBJ1-5, with D tentatively TRBD1 (5 bases). This CDR3 has 14 residues. V gave up 4 bases and J gave up 8 bases, with 16 bases separating them. In germline, CDR1 is SGDLS, CDR2 YYNGEE. CDR3 region: CASSPWVGEEPQHF. The CDR3 DNA reads as TGTGCCAGCAGCCCTTGGGTGGGGGAGGAGCCCCAGCATTTT.

V and J are TRBV7-8 and TRBJ2-1; unclear D gene. Trimming pared 0 bases from V and 6 bases from J, leaving 9 bases between. This CDR3 has 14 residues. Per germline, CDR1 SGHVS and CDR2 FQNEAQ. DNA of the CDR3: TGTGCCAGCAGCTTAGCGGGCCACCTCAATGAGCAGTTCTTC. Amino acids: CASSLAGHLNEQFF.

V is TRBV5-1 and J is TRBJ2-1, with D possibly called TRBD1 or TRBD2 (5 bases each). The CDR3 is made up of 15 amino acids. Germline V gene lookup returns CDR1 SGHRS and CDR2 YFSETQ. V shed 0 bases and J shed 2 bases, with 9 bases lying between them. Here the CDR3 DNA reads TGCGCCAGCAGCTTGGTGGGGGAGCCCTACAATGAGCAGTTCTTC. Its translation is CASSLVGEPYNEQFF.

The chain combines TRBV14 with TRBJ1-1; 7 bases are shared with TRBD1. Germline loops: CDR1 SGHDN, CDR2 FVKESK. V lost 8 bases, J lost 1 base, and 13 bases stayed unmatched. The CDR3 consists of 16 residues. CDR3 sequence (DNA): TGTGCCAGCTCCCCACCAACAGGGGTCGGGAACACTGAAGCTTTCTTT. Amino acid sequence: CASSPPTGVGNTEAFF.

The chain uses TRBV27 and TRBJ1-1; 11 bases are a match to TRBD1. The length of the CDR3 is 15 residues. V was clipped by 6 bases and J by 4 bases; unmatched bases: 7. Germline V CDR1 and CDR2: MNHEY, SMNVEV (reference sequence). Here the CDR3 DNA reads TGTGCCAGCAGCCGGGCCGGGACAGGGGGCACTGAAGCTTTCTTT. Translated, it gives CASSRAGTGGTEAFF.

The chain recombines TRBV6-4 with TRBJ1-6; 7 bases line up with TRBD1. Germline V gene sequence: CDR1 MRHNA, CDR2 SNTAGT. V dropped 6 bases and J dropped 6; count of bases not matched to a gene: 2. The CDR3 is made up of 13 amino acids. The CDR3 bases are TGTGCCAGCAGCAGGGGGATTAATTCACCCCTCCACTTT. The encoded protein is CASSRGINSPLHF.

The chain combines TRBV6-5 with TRBJ1-1; maybe TRBD1 (6 bases). The CDR3 is 13 amino acids. CDR1 is MNHEY and CDR2 is SVGAGI in the germline V gene. Trimming pared 6 bases from V and 3 bases from J, leaving 11 bases between. The CDR3 region has the DNA TGTGCCAGCAGGCCAGGGGTTGACACTGAAGCTTTCTTT. Protein: CASRPGVDTEAFF.

The chain has TRBV3-1 (or the pseudogene TRBV3-2) and TRBJ1-1, with D possibly being TRBD1 (6 bases). CDR1 and CDR2 from the germline V gene are LGHDT and YNNKEL (reference sequence). The V and J ends lost 2 bases and 11 bases respectively, with 12 bases between them. This CDR3 comprises 12 residues. CDR3 residues: CASSQPTGRAFF. Here the CDR3 DNA reads TGTGCCAGCAGCCAACCGACAGGTCGGGCTTTCTTT.

The chain employs TRBV5-1 and TRBJ1-1, with TRBD1 as a possible D gene (5 bases). The CDR3 covers 14 residues. Trimming left V 6 bases short and J 1 base short, with 13 bases between. The germline gives CDR1 SGHRS, CDR2 YFSETQ. CDR3 DNA sequence: TGCGCCAGCACTTGGGGGTTTGGGAACACTGAAGCTTTCTTT. It yields the protein CASTWGFGNTEAFF.

The rearrangement joins TRBV11-2 to TRBJ1-2, with a tentative D call TRBD1 (5 bases). V was trimmed by 5 bases and J by 4 bases, leaving 20 bases between them. This CDR3 has 16 residues. Germline V gene sequence: CDR1 SGHAT, CDR2 FQNNGV. CDR3 sequence reads: CASSAHLDSNSYGYTF. DNA for the CDR3: TGTGCCAGCAGCGCGCACCTTGACAGTAACTCCTATGGCTACACCTTC.